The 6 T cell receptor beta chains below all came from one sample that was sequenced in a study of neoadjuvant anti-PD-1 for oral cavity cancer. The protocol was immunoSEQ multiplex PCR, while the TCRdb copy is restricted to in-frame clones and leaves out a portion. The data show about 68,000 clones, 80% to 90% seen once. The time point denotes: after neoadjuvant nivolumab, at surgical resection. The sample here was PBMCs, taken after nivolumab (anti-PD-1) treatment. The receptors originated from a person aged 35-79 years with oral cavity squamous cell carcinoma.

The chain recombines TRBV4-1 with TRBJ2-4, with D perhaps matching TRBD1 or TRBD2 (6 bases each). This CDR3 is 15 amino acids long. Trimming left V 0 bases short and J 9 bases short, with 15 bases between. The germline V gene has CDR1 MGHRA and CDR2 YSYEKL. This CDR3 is CASSQDHHKGGIQYF. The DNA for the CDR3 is TGCGCCAGCAGCCAAGATCACCATAAGGGGGGCATTCAGTACTTC.

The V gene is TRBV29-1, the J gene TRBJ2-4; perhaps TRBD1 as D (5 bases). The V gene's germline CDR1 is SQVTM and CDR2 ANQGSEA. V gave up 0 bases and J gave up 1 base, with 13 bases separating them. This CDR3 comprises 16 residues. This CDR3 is CSVEDPGSGAKNIQYF. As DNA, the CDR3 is TGCAGCGTTGAAGATCCAGGATCAGGGGCCAAAAACATTCAGTACTTC.

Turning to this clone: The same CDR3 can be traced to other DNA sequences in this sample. CDR3 coding DNA: TGTGCCAGCAGTGAGGGGTTCAACACTGAAGCTTTCTTT. Protein product: CASSEGFNTEAFF. The rearrangement joins TRBV2 to TRBJ1-1; D is uncertain. Germline CDR1 SNHLY, CDR2 FYNNEI. This CDR3 spans 13 amino acids. Trimming removed 3 bases from V and 2 bases from J, with 7 bases in between.

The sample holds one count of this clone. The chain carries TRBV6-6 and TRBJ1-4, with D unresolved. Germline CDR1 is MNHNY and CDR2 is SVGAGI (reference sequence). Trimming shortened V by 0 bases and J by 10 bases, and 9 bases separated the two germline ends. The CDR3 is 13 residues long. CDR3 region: CASSYSAEGKLFF. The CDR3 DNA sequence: TGTGCCAGCAGTTACTCGGCGGAGGGAAAACTGTTTTTT.

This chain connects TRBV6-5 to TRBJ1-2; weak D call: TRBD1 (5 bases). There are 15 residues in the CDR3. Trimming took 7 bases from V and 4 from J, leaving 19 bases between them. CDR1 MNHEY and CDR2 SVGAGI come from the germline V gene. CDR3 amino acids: CASTRRDSRSYGYTF. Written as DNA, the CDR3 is TGTGCCAGCACCCGCCGGGACTCCCGATCCTATGGCTACACCTTC.

CDR3 in amino acids: CASSIEDSGSGTQYF. The CDR3 DNA is TGTGCCAGTAGTATTGAGGACAGTGGGTCCGGTACGCAGTATTTT. This rearrangement joins TRBV19 to TRBJ2-3, with D perhaps TRBD1 (6 bases). V was trimmed by 3 bases and J by 8 bases, leaving 18 bases between them. The length of the CDR3 is 15 residues. Germline V gene data show CDR1 as LNHDA and CDR2 as SQIVND (reference sequence).